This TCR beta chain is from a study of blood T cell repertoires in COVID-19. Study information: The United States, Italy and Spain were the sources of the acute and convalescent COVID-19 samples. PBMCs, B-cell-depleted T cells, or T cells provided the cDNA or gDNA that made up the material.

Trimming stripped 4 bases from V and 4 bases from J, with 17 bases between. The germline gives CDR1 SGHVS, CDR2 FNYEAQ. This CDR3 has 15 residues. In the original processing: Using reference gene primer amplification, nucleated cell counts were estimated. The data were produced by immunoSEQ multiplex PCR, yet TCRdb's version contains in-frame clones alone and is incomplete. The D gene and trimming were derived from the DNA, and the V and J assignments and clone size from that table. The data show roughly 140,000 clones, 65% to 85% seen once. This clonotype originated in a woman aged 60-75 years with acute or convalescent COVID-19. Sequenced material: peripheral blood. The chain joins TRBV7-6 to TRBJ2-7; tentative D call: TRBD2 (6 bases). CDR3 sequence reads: CASSSRAWDFYEQYF. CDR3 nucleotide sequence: TGTGCCAGCAGCTCGCGCGCTTGGGACTTTTACGAGCAGTACTTC.